These T cell receptor beta chains were read from a single sample in a study of blood T cell repertoires in COVID-19. Generated by immunoSEQ multiplex PCR, the TCRdb table keeps only in-frame clones and is missing some. The top ten clones hold about 10% of a sample with about 140,000 clones, 88% of them seen once. The sequencing sample was made of peripheral blood. The receptors shown here come from a man aged 50-60 years with active or convalescent COVID-19. The CDR3 runs from the conserved cysteine through the conserved F or W. A D gene is named only where the DNA matches it firmly. The size entry is marked missing in some rows and otherwise reads once, few, many or a size class.

clone size: .; V gene: TRBV9; D gene: TRBD2; J gene: TRBJ2-5; CDR3 DNA: TGTGCCAGCAGCGTGGGACTAGGAAACGGGGAGACCCAGTACTTC; CDR3 protein: CASSVGLGNGETQYF
clone size: once; V gene: TRBV6-5; D gene: TRBD1; J gene: TRBJ1-1; CDR3 DNA: TGTGCCAGCAGGAAACCGGGACAGGGGTTTGCTGAAGCTTTCTTT; CDR3 protein: CASRKPGQGFAEAFF
clone size: .; V gene: TRBV28; D gene: TRBD2; J gene: TRBJ2-1; CDR3 DNA: TGTGCCAGCAGTCTAGCGGAGCTCTACAATGAGCAGTTCTTC; CDR3 protein: CASSLAELYNEQFF
clone size: .; V gene: TRBV7-3; D gene: .; J gene: TRBJ2-1; CDR3 DNA: TGTGCCAGCAGCTTAAGATACGGGGGAGACTCCTACAATGAGCAGTTCTTC; CDR3 protein: CASSLRYGGDSYNEQFF
clone size: .; V gene: TRBV24-1; D gene: .; J gene: TRBJ1-5; CDR3 DNA: TGTGCCACCAGTTCCGACAGGCCCCGGCATTGGGGCAATCAGCCCCAGCATTTT; CDR3 protein: CATSSDRPRHWGNQPQHF
clone size: .; V gene: TRBV28; D gene: .; J gene: TRBJ1-5; CDR3 DNA: TGTGCCAGCAGTCCCCCCGAGGCGCCCCAGCATTTT; CDR3 protein: CASSPPEAPQHF
clone size: .; V gene: TRBV2; D gene: TRBD2; J gene: TRBJ2-4; CDR3 DNA: TGTGCCAGCAACAGCGGGACAGCCAAAAACATTCAGTACTTC; CDR3 protein: CASNSGTAKNIQYF
clone size: .; V gene: TRBV4-2; D gene: .; J gene: TRBJ2-1; CDR3 DNA: TGTGCCAGCAGCCAATCGATTAACGGCTACAATGAGCAGTTCTTC; CDR3 protein: CASSQSINGYNEQFF
clone size: .; V gene: TRBV6-1; D gene: .; J gene: TRBJ2-1; CDR3 DNA: TGTGCCAGCAGTGAAGTCTCGCAGTTCTTC; CDR3 protein: CASSEVSQFF
clone size: once; V gene: TRBV7-2; D gene: .; J gene: TRBJ1-2; CDR3 DNA: TGTGCCAGCAGCCCGCGGGACGCTCTGGGTGATGGCTACACCTTC; CDR3 protein: CASSPRDALGDGYTF
clone size: .; V gene: TRBV9; D gene: TRBD2; J gene: TRBJ2-1; CDR3 DNA: TGTGCCAGCAGCGCGACTAGCGGAACGTACAATGAGCAGTTCTTC; CDR3 protein: CASSATSGTYNEQFF
clone size: once; V gene: TRBV4-2; D gene: TRBD2; J gene: TRBJ2-7; CDR3 DNA: TGTGCCAGCAGCCCTAGCGGGAGTCACGGGGGCTACGAGCAGTACTTC; CDR3 protein: CASSPSGSHGGYEQYF
clone size: .; V gene: TRBV2; D gene: TRBD2; J gene: TRBJ2-3; CDR3 DNA: TGTGCCAGCACAGCGGGAGGGGATACGCAGTATTTT; CDR3 protein: CASTAGGDTQYF
clone size: .; V gene: TRBV10-2; D gene: TRBD1; J gene: TRBJ1-5; CDR3 DNA: TGCGCCAGCAGTGAGTCGCGGGACAGGAAAGGGGGTTTGGCTCAGCCCCAGCATTTT; CDR3 protein: CASSESRDRKGGLAQPQHF
clone size: .; V gene: TRBV6-5; D gene: TRBD1; J gene: TRBJ1-5; CDR3 DNA: TGTGCCAGCGTTAACCCGGACAGGCCGAATCAGCCCCAGCATTTT; CDR3 protein: CASVNPDRPNQPQHF
clone size: .; V gene: TRBV6-2/TRBV6-3; D gene: TRBD2; J gene: TRBJ2-5; CDR3 DNA: TGTGCCAGCAGTGGGAACAGCGGGAGATTGGAGACCCAGTACTTC; CDR3 protein: CASSGNSGRLETQYF
clone size: .; V gene: TRBV5-1; D gene: TRBD2; J gene: TRBJ2-7; CDR3 DNA: TGCGCCAGCAGCCAAATGCCGGGACTAGCGGGAGTAGCGGGTGAGCAGTACTTC; CDR3 protein: CASSQMPGLAGVAGEQYF
clone size: once; V gene: TRBV4-1; D gene: .; J gene: TRBJ1-1; CDR3 DNA: TGCGCCAGCAGCCAAGATGGAGGACAGCTCTGGACTGAAGCTTTCTTT; CDR3 protein: CASSQDGGQLWTEAFF
clone size: .; V gene: TRBV11-3; D gene: .; J gene: TRBJ2-1; CDR3 DNA: TGTGCCAGCAGCTTCACCTACCTGGGAGATGAGCAGTTCTTC; CDR3 protein: CASSFTYLGDEQFF
clone size: .; V gene: TRBV19; D gene: .; J gene: TRBJ1-5; CDR3 DNA: TGTGCCACCGAGGCGGGTTTGTATCAGCCCCAGCATTTT; CDR3 protein: CATEAGLYQPQHF
clone size: .; V gene: TRBV19; D gene: .; J gene: TRBJ1-3; CDR3 DNA: TGTGCCAGTAGTATGGGTTACGGGAGTCAGCTCTCTGGAAACACCATATATTTT; CDR3 protein: CASSMGYGSQLSGNTIYF
clone size: .; V gene: TRBV3-1/TRBV3-2; D gene: .; J gene: TRBJ1-5; CDR3 DNA: TGTGCCAGCAGCCCCGGACAGAGAAATCAGCCCCAGCATTTT; CDR3 protein: CASSPGQRNQPQHF
clone size: .; V gene: TRBV18; D gene: .; J gene: TRBJ1-4; CDR3 DNA: TGTGCCAGCTCAATGACAGACACTAATGAAAAACTGTTTTTT; CDR3 protein: CASSMTDTNEKLFF
clone size: .; V gene: TRBV28; D gene: TRBD2; J gene: TRBJ2-2; CDR3 DNA: TGTGCCAGCATTTCCCGCGGGGGGGCTGACACCGGGGAGCTGTTTTTT; CDR3 protein: CASISRGGADTGELFF
clone size: .; V gene: TRBV6-5; D gene: .; J gene: TRBJ2-7; CDR3 DNA: TGTGCCAGCAGGCCCAATGTAGTTTACGAGCAGTACTTC; CDR3 protein: CASRPNVVYEQYF
clone size: .; V gene: TRBV28; D gene: .; J gene: TRBJ1-3; CDR3 DNA: TGTGCCAGCACCTTACAGGGATTCGGAAACACCATATATTTT; CDR3 protein: CASTLQGFGNTIYF
clone size: .; V gene: TRBV2; D gene: .; J gene: TRBJ2-1; CDR3 DNA: TGTGCCAGCAGTGAACTCCCGGGAGTCTACAATGAGCAGTTCTTC; CDR3 protein: CASSELPGVYNEQFF
clone size: .; V gene: TRBV24-1; D gene: .; J gene: TRBJ2-6; CDR3 DNA: TGTGCCACCAGTGACTATGCCGGGGCCAACGTCCTGACTTTC; CDR3 protein: CATSDYAGANVLTF
clone size: .; V gene: TRBV3-1/TRBV3-2; D gene: .; J gene: TRBJ2-7; CDR3 DNA: TGTGCCAGCAGCCAAGTCCGGGGCGAGCAGTACTTC; CDR3 protein: CASSQVRGEQYF